This T cell receptor (beta chain) was retrieved from a study of blood T cell repertoires in COVID-19. Whole-study context: Donors in the United States, Italy and Spain gave samples during acute or convalescent COVID-19. T cells, B-cell-depleted T cells, or PBMCs supplied cDNA or gDNA.

The sample holds one count of this clone. Unmatched junction bases numbered 12, after V lost 4 bases and J lost 2 bases. CDR3 size: 17 residues. Germline V lookup: CDR1 SGDLS, CDR2 YYNGEE. Authors' data handling: Amplified reference gene primers provided the basis for estimating nucleated cell counts. The method was immunoSEQ multiplex PCR; TCRdb's version includes in-frame clones alone and lacks a portion of them. D and trimming were read from the DNA, whereas the V and J calls and clone size are those reported in that table. The repertoire has around 68,000 clones, roughly 86% of them found once; the top ten carry approximately 6.4%.

V gene TRBV9 combines with J gene TRBJ2-3, with 8 nucleotides matching TRBD2. The receptor comes from a woman in her forties or fifties with acute or convalescent COVID-19. Sequenced material: peripheral blood. The CDR3 loop is CASSYNLAGRPTDTQYF. The CDR3 DNA follows: TGTGCCAGCAGCTATAACTTAGCGGGGAGACCCACAGATACGCAGTATTTT.